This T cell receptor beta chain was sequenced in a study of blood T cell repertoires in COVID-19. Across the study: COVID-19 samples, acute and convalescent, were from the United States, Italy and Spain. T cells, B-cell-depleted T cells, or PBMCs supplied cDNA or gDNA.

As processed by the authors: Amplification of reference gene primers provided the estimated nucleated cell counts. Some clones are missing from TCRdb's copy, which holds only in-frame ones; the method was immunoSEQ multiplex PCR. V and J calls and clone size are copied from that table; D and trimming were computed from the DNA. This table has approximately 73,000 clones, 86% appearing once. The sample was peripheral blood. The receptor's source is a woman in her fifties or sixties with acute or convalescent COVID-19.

The CDR3 loop is CASSFAGGGVETQYF. Written as DNA, the CDR3 is TGTGCCAGCAGCTTCGCGGGGGGGGGTGTGGAGACCCAGTACTTC. The genes are TRBV5-4 and TRBJ2-5; 9 bases align to TRBD2. Germline V lookup: CDR1 SGHNT, CDR2 YYREEE (reference sequence). With 2 bases clipped from V and 5 bases from J, the junction kept 7 bases outside the gene matches. The CDR3 has 15 residues.